What follows describes a single T cell receptor (beta chain). With V trimmed by 4 bases and J by 4 bases, 11 bases remained unmatched. The CDR3 has 16 amino acids. Germline V gene lookup returns CDR1 MDHEN and CDR2 SYDVKM. In the source study's methods: Reference gene primer amplification gave nucleated cell count estimates. TCRdb's table, derived via immunoSEQ multiplex PCR, lists solely in-frame clones and lacks some. V, J and clone size were drawn from that table, and D and trimming were deduced from the DNA. The table lists about 370,000 clones, around 91% of them singletons. This sample was taken from a study of blood T cell repertoires in COVID-19. Study overall: Italy, Spain and the United States were the sources of the convalescent and acute COVID-19 samples. T cells, B-cell-depleted T cells, or PBMCs provided the cDNA or gDNA that served as material.

Sequencing was done on a sample of peripheral blood. The V and J genes are TRBV28 and TRBJ1-1, with 8 bases matching TRBD1. This clonotype originated in a man younger than 35 with active or convalescent COVID-19. Written as DNA, the CDR3 is TGTGCCAGCAGTTCTAACCGGGACAGGTTTGGCACTGAAGCTTTCTTT. Amino acids: CASSSNRDRFGTEAFF.